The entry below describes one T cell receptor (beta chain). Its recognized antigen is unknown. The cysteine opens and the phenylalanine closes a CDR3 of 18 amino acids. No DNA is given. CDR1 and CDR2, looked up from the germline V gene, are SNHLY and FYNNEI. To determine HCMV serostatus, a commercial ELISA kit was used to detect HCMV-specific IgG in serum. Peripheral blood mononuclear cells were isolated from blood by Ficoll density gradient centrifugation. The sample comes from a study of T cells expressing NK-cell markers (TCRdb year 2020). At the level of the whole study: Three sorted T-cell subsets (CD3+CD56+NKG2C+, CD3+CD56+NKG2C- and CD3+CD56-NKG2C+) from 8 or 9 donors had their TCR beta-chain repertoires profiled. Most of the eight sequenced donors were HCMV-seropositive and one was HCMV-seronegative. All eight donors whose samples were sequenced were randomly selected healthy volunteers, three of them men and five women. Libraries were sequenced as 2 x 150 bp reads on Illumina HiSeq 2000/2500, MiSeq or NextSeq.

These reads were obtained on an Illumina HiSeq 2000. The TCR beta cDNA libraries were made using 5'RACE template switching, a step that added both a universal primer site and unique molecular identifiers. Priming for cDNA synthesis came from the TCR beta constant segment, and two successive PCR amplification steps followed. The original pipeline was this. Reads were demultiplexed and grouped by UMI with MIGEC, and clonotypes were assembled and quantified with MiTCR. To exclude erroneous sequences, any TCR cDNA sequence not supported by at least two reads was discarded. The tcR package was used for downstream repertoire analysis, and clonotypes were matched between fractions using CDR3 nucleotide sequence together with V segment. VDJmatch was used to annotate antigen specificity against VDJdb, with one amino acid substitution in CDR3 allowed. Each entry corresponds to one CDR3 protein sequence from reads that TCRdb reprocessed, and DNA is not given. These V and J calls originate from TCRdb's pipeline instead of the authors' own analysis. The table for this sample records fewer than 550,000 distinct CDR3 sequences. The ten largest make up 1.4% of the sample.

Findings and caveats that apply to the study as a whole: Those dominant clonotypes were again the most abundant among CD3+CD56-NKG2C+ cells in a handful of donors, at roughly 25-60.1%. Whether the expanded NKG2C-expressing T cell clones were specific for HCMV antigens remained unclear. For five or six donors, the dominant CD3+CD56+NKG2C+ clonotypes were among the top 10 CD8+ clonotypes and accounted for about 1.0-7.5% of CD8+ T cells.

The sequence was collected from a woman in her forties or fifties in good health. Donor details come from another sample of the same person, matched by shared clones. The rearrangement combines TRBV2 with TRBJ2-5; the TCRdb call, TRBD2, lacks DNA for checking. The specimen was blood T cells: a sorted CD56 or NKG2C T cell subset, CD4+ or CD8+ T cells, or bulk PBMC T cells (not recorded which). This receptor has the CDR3 CARSGLDFSGRPQETQYF.